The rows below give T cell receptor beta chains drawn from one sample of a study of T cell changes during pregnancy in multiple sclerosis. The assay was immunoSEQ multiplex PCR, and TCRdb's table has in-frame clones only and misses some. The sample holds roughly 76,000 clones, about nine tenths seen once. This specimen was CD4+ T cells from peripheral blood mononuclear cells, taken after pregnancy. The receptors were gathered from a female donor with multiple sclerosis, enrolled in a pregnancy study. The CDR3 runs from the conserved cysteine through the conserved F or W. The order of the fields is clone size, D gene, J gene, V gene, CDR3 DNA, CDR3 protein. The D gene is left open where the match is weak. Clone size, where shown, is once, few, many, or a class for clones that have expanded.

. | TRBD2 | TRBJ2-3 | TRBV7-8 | TGTGCCAGCAGCTTTGGAAGGACTAGCGGGAGGGTATATACGCAGTATTTT | CASSFGRTSGRVYTQYF
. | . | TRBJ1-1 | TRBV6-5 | TGTGCCAGCAGTTACTCGAGGGGGGGGTTTAACACTGAAGCTTTCTTT | CASSYSRGGFNTEAFF
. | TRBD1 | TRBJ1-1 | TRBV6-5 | TGTGCCAGCTCGAGGGGGCCGGACACTGAAGCTTTCTTT | CASSRGPDTEAFF
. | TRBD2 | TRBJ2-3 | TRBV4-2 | TGTGCCAGCAGCCAAGAAGTCTCGAGCGGGAGGGCCAAGGGAACGCAGTATTTT | CASSQEVSSGRAKGTQYF
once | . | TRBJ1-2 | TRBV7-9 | TGTGCCAGCAGCTTAGGGGCGGCAGGGAACTATGGCTACACCTTC | CASSLGAAGNYGYTF
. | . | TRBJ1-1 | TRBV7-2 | TGTGCCAGCAGCTTAAACGGGAACACTGAAGCTTTCTTT | CASSLNGNTEAFF
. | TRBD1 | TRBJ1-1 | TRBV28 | TGTGCCAGCAGTTCCGCGGTGGGGACAGTGAACACTGAAGCTTTCTTT | CASSSAVGTVNTEAFF
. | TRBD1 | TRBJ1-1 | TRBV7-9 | TGTGCCAGCACAAACTCACAGGGGGGGACTGAAGCTTTCTTT | CASTNSQGGTEAFF
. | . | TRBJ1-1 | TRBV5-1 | TGCGCCAGCAGCTCGGGTGGAGGGAACACTGAAGCTTTCTTT | CASSSGGGNTEAFF
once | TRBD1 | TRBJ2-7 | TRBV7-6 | TGTGCCAGCAGCTTAAAAGGACAGGGCCCCTACGAGCAGTACTTC | CASSLKGQGPYEQYF
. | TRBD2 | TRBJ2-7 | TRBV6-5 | TGTGCCAGCAGTTATAGGCGGGAGTCCCACGAGCAGTACTTC | CASSYRRESHEQYF
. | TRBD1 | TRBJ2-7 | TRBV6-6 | TGTGCCAGCAGTTCCCGGCGCCAGGGGGTCTCCTACGAGCAGTACTTC | CASSSRRQGVSYEQYF
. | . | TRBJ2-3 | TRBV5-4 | TGTGCCAGCAGCTTGGATCAGCTCAGGAGCACAGATACGCAGTATTTT | CASSLDQLRSTDTQYF
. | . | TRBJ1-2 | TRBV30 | TGTGCCTGGAGCCCCGGGAATGGCTACACCTTC | CAWSPGNGYTF
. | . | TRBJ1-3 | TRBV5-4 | TGTGCCAGCAGCCCGGGGGGGGTCTCTGGAAACACCATATATTTT | CASSPGGVSGNTIYF
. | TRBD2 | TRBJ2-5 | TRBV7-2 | TGTGCCAGCAGCACCTACGGGACTAGCGGGGGGGCCGAGACCCAGTACTTC | CASSTYGTSGGAETQYF
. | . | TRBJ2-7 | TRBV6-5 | TGTGCCAGCACGCGGGACCATTCCTCCTACGAGCAGTACTTC | CASTRDHSSYEQYF
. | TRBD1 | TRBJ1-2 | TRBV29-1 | TGCAGCGCCGCGACAGGGCCATTCTATGGCTACACCTTC | CSAATGPFYGYTF
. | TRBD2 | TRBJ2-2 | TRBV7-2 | TGTGCCAGCAGCTTGCGGGGGGGGGTCACCGGGGAGCTGTTTTTT | CASSLRGGVTGELFF
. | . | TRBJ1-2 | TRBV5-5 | TGTGCCAGCAGCTTGCAGGGACTCGCTAACTATGGCTACACCTTC | CASSLQGLANYGYTF
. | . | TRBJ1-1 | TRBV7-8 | TGTGCCAGCAGCTTAGAAGCCACTGAAGCTTTCTTT | CASSLEATEAFF
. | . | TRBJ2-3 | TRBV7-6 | TGTGCCAGCAGCCACACAGATACGCAGTATTTT | CASSHTDTQYF
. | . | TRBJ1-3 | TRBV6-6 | TGTGCCAGCAACCCCGGACAGACTGGAAACACCATATATTTT | CASNPGQTGNTIYF
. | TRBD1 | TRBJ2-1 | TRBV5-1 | TGCGCCAGCAGCGGGGGACAGTGGGGAGTTAATGAGCAGTTCTTC | CASSGGQWGVNEQFF
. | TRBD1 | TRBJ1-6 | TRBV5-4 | TGTGCCAGCAGCTTGGAGGGACAGGGAGGTAATTCACCCCTCCACTTT | CASSLEGQGGNSPLHF
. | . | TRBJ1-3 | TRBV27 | TGTGCCAGCAGTTTATCCCGAAGCGAGAACACCATATATTTT | CASSLSRSENTIYF